This TCR beta chain was identified during a study of T cell repertoires in cytomegalovirus infection. MiXCR, applied by TCRdb to the reads, yields one record per CDR3 protein. The sample has approximately 1,000,000 distinct CDR3 sequences; less than 35% are singletons. CDR3 length equals 12 residues. Looked up from germline, CDR1 is DFQATT and CDR2 is SNEGSKA (reference sequence). The V end was cut by 3 bases, the J end by 2 bases, with 7 bases between. A note on this clonotype: Its antigen is unknown.

This specimen was cultured CD8+ T cells from PBMCs, taken from culture after CMV antigen stimulation. The source is a human donor in good health (CMV status not recorded). Some clones in this sample may be carry-over from other donors' samples. The gene calls are TRBV20-1 and TRBJ1-2; D is unresolved. CDR3 loop: CSASGQNYGYTF. The DNA for the CDR3 is TGCAGTGCTAGTGGGCAGAACTATGGCTACACCTTC.